What follows are 14 T cell receptor beta chains derived from one specimen sequenced in a study of T cell repertoires in aging, cancer and after chemotherapy. TRB rearrangements spanning V, D and J were amplified using mixed TRB-A/B primers. TCRdb reanalysed the multiplex PCR reads using MiXCR and keeps one entry per CDR3 protein. In the table there are around 7,800 distinct CDR3 sequences, approximately 25% of which are singletons. The template was genomic DNA from peripheral blood, not RNA. Sequenced sample: blood. All receptors come from a human donor with a blood cancer.

By share, this clonotype ranks as medium-sized (0.01 to 0.1%). V gene TRBV5-4 combines with J gene TRBJ2-1; 9 bases match TRBD1. With 1 base clipped from V and 8 bases from J, the junction kept 1 base outside the gene matches. Germline V gene sequence: CDR1 SGHNT, CDR2 YYREEE (reference sequence). CDR3 length: 13 residues. In DNA, the CDR3 is TGTGCCAGCAGCTTGACAGGGGGCGATGAGCAGTTCTTC. It yields the protein CASSLTGGDEQFF.

This clonotype was detected only a few times. The genes are TRBV5-4 and TRBJ2-7, with TRBD2 matching 12 bases. Germline loops: CDR1 SGHNT, CDR2 YYREEE (reference sequence). Trimming removed 5 bases from V and 1 base from J; junction bases left unmatched: 4. The length of the CDR3 is 15 residues. In nucleotides, the CDR3 is TGTGCCAGCAGTACCGGACTAGCGGGGTCCTACGAGCAGTACTTC. Translation: CASSTGLAGSYEQYF.

This chain links TRBV28 with TRBJ2-2; D is ambiguous. There are 15 residues in the CDR3. The germline CDR1 and CDR2 sequences are MDHEN and SYDVKM. V was pared by 3 bases and J by 0 bases, with 8 bases between. The CDR3 region has the DNA TGTGCCAGCAGTTTTGGTGGGTCGAACACCGGGGAGCTGTTTTTT. Its translation: CASSFGGSNTGELFF.

The V and J genes are TRBV30 and TRBJ2-1; 13 nucleotides line up with TRBD2. The CDR3 sequence is 14 residues long. V was pared by 5 bases and J by 7 bases, with 5 bases of the junction left unmatched. Germline loops: CDR1 GTSNPN, CDR2 SVGIG (reference sequence). For the CDR3, the DNA is TGTGCCTGGCCTACTAGCGGGGGGGAAAATGAGCAGTTCTTC. It specifies CAWPTSGGENEQFF.

This clonotype ranks as medium-sized. The V call is TRBV11-1, the J call TRBJ1-1, with a weak D call TRBD1 (5 bases). Germline V gives CDR1 SGHAT, CDR2 FQDESV (reference sequence). Deletions cut 1 base from V and 7 bases from J, with 10 bases between. This CDR3 comprises 13 residues. CDR3 amino acids: CASSLGSDSEAFF. The CDR3 DNA follows: TGTGCCAGCAGCTTAGGTTCAGACAGTGAAGCTTTCTTT.

This clonotype has at least ten counts. This sequence joins TRBV6-1 and TRBJ1-2, with a weak D call TRBD1 (5 bases). The CDR3 has 14 residues. Germline V gene lookup returns CDR1 MNHNS and CDR2 SASEGT. The V end was cut by 6 bases, the J end by 3 bases, with 14 bases between. The CDR3 DNA reads TGTGCCAGCAGCAGGGTGGGGGGGTACTATGGCTACACCTTC. As protein: CASSRVGGYYGYTF.

There are a few counts of this clonotype. The rearrangement uses TRBV7-9 and TRBJ2-5; the D gene is possibly TRBD1 (6 bases). The CDR3 has 19 amino acids. The germline V and J ends were trimmed by 1 base and 4 bases, with 25 bases remaining between them. In germline, CDR1 is SEHNR, CDR2 FQNEAQ (reference sequence). The CDR3 DNA follows: TGTGCCAGCAGCTTAGGAGAAAGTTTTGGGACATTGGGCCTAGAGACCCAGTACTTC. Translated, it gives CASSLGESFGTLGLETQYF.

There are a few counts of this clonotype. The rearrangement links TRBV11-1 to TRBJ1-3, with D unresolved. Germline V gene sequence: CDR1 SGHAT, CDR2 FQDESV (reference sequence). CDR3 size: 13 residues. V dropped 5 bases and J dropped 4 bases, with 9 bases sitting between them. The CDR3 protein is CASSQSLGNTIYF. The CDR3 DNA reads TGTGCCAGCAGCCAAAGTTTGGGAAACACCATATATTTT.

By sample fraction, this clonotype is medium-sized. J is TRBJ2-3 and V is TRBV6-2 or TRBV6-3; D tentatively fits TRBD1 or TRBD2 (5 bases each). CDR3 size: 17 residues. The germline V and J ends were trimmed by 7 bases and 0 bases, with 20 bases remaining between them. Germline V gene lookup returns CDR1 MNHEY and CDR2 SVGEGT. CDR3 DNA: TGTGCCAGCACCGGTGAGGGGCCAATTCGGAGCACAGATACGCAGTATTTT. It encodes CASTGEGPIRSTDTQYF.

This clonotype was counted a few times. The chain carries TRBV5-1 and TRBJ2-3; weak D call: TRBD1 (5 bases). Germline lookup yields CDR1 SGHRS and CDR2 YFSETQ. Trimming removed 0 bases at V and 0 bases at J, with 8 bases between. There are 15 residues in the CDR3. CDR3 region: CASSLGGASTDTQYF. The CDR3 nucleotides read TGCGCCAGCAGCTTGGGTGGGGCCAGCACAGATACGCAGTATTTT.

This sequence joins TRBV5-1 and TRBJ2-3, with TRBD2 matching over 15 bases. V shed 2 bases and J 2 bases; nucleotides not matched to a gene: 6. CDR1 is SGHRS, CDR2 YFSETQ, per germline. The CDR3 is 18 amino acids. CDR3 sequence: CASSFRTSGREYTDTQYF. The CDR3 region has the DNA TGCGCCAGCAGCTTTAGGACTAGCGGGAGGGAATACACAGATACGCAGTATTTT.

By share, this clonotype ranks as medium-sized. One junction end disagrees with the germline gene, perhaps due to a read error. This chain joins TRBV6-6 and TRBJ2-3, with 7 bases fitting TRBD2. This CDR3 has 14 amino acids. The germline gives CDR1 MNHNY, CDR2 SVGAGI (reference sequence). The DNA of the CDR3 is TGTGCCAGCATTTACCCTCCGGGAGGAGATACGCAGTATTTT. Protein product: CASIYPPGGDTQYF.

The chain recombines TRBV12-3 or TRBV12-4 with TRBJ2-3, with 13 bases fitting TRBD2. This CDR3 region has 15 residues. V dropped 6 bases and J dropped 4; count of bases not matched to a gene: 4. In DNA form, the CDR3 reads TGTGCCAGCAGCCAAACTAGCGGGGGGGCAGATACGCAGTATTTT. Protein product: CASSQTSGGADTQYF.

This rearrangement joins TRBV20-1 to TRBJ2-7; 14 positions match TRBD2. Germline V gene data show CDR1 as DFQATT and CDR2 as SNEGSKA (reference sequence). Trimming cost V 3 bases and J 4 bases; bases outside gene matches: 2. The CDR3 runs to 14 residues. The DNA of the CDR3 is TGCAGTGCTAGGGGACTAGCGGGGGATTACGAGCAGTACTTC. Its translation: CSARGLAGDYEQYF.